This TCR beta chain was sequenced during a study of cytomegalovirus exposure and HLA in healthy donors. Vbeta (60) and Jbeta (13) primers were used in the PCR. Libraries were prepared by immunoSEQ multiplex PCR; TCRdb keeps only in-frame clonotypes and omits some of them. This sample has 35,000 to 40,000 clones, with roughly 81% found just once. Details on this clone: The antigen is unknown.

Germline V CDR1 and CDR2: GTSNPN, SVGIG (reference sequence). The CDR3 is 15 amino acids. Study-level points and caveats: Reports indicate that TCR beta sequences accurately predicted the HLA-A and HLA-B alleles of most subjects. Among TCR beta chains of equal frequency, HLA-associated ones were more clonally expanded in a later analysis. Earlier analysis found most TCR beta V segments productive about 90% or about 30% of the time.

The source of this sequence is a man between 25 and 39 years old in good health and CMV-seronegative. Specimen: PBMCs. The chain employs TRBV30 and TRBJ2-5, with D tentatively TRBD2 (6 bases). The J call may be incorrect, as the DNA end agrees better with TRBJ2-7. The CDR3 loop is CAWSGRDSSSYEQYF. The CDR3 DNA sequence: TGTGCCTGGAGCGGTCGGGACTCGAGCTCCTACGAGCAGTACTTC.